This T cell receptor beta chain originates from a study of beta chain features in type 1 diabetes. Study as a whole: Examined across all samples were approximately 99 million sorted cells. Findings of the study overall: Patients with type 1 diabetes showed fewer VDJ junction insertions and more deletions. Whatever favoring of shorter templates PCR might show would apply equally to patients and controls.

The sample holds a few counts of this clone. The antigen is undetermined. The CDR3 covers 16 residues. Germline V gives CDR1 LNHDA, CDR2 SQIVND (reference sequence). Germline trimming cut 6 bases from V and 5 bases from J; bases unmatched to any gene: 13. The entirety of the isolated RNA underwent reverse transcription, so expressed TCRB transcripts were sequenced. Sequenced by immunoSEQ multiplex PCR; TCRdb stores in-frame clones only, minus some. This sample carries around 180,000 clones, more than 10% of them seen once, and the ten largest clones take 0.6% to 0.8%. The chain has TRBV19 and TRBJ2-4; 7 bases agree with TRBD2. This clonotype originated in a woman younger than 35 in good health. Sequencing used central memory CD4+ T cells from blood. The CDR3 DNA sequence: TGTGCCAGTAGAGAAGGTGCTCGCAGCGGGGAAAACATTCAGTACTTC. Protein sequence: CASREGARSGENIQYF.